The 27 T cell receptor beta chains presented below share a single source sample, sequenced in a study of blood T cell repertoires in COVID-19. Here immunoSEQ multiplex PCR was the method, and the copy in TCRdb shows in-frame clones only, minus some. The table has 68,000 or so clones, roughly 91% seen once. The specimen sequenced was peripheral blood. Receptor source: a man aged 50-60 years with active COVID-19.

The chain carries TRBV4-2 and TRBJ1-5; weak D call: TRBD1 (5 bases). V was shortened by 2 bases and J by 7 bases, with 12 bases between the two germline ends. CDR1 and CDR2 from the germline V gene are LGHNA and YNFKEQ. The CDR3 runs to 14 residues. CDR3 DNA sequence: TGTGCCAGCAGCCAACCGGGGGGGGTCCAGCCCCAGCATTTT. Amino acids: CASSQPGGVQPQHF.

J is TRBJ1-5 and V is TRBV19; D is uncertain. V lost 1 base and J 5 bases, leaving 12 bases between the germline ends. The CDR3 extends over 15 amino acids. CDR1 LNHDA and CDR2 SQIVND come from the germline V gene (reference sequence). The CDR3 spells CASSIGRRRDQPQHF. CDR3 coding DNA: TGTGCCAGTAGTATAGGACGGCGGCGAGATCAGCCCCAGCATTTT.

V is TRBV6-5 and J is TRBJ1-1; no firm D call. The CDR3 contains 15 residues. The germline CDR1 and CDR2 sequences are MNHEY and SVGAGI. V gave up 6 bases and J gave up 1 base, with 15 bases separating them. The DNA for the CDR3 is TGTGCCAGCAGCCTAATCGACCGGGGGAACACTGAAGCTTTCTTT. This gives the protein CASSLIDRGNTEAFF.

The V and J genes are TRBV4-3 and TRBJ1-6, with D possibly being TRBD1 (5 bases). CDR1 is LGHNA and CDR2 is YSLEER in the germline V gene. The germline V and J ends were trimmed by 0 bases and 8 bases, with 20 bases remaining between them. The CDR3 loop spans 18 amino acids. CDR3 coding DNA: TGCGCCAGCAGCCAAGATACCACAGGAGAATATAGGGATTCACCCCTCCACTTT. Its translation is CASSQDTTGEYRDSPLHF.

This clone has only a few counts. The CDR3 coding sequence is TGTGCCAGCAGCTTAGATCCGGGGGGGTACAATGAGCAGTTCTTC. It codes for CASSLDPGGYNEQFF. This chain links TRBV7-2 with TRBJ2-1, with 8 bases fitting TRBD2. This CDR3 contains 15 residues. V lost 1 base and J lost 4; bases outside the gene matches: 3. The germline gives CDR1 SGHTA, CDR2 FQGNSA. Together with reference TRBV7-2 and TRBJ2-1, the CDR3 gives the full variable domain: GAGVSQSPSNKVTEKGKDVELRCDPISGHTALYWYRQSLGQGLEFLIYFQGNSAPDKSGLPSDRFSAERTGGSVSTLTIQRTQQEDSAVYLCASSLDPGGYNEQFFGPGTRLTVL.

This clone was seen once. The chain combines TRBV5-1 with TRBJ2-7; no clear D. This CDR3 is 18 amino acids long. Germline V gene lookup returns CDR1 SGHRS and CDR2 YFSETQ. The V end was cut by 0 bases, the J end by 5 bases, with 24 bases between. CDR3 coding DNA: TGCGCCAGCAGCTTGGCCGTGGGTCGCGGCCCTAAGTTCCACGAGCAGTACTTC. Encoded protein: CASSLAVGRGPKFHEQYF.

V gene TRBV28 combines with J gene TRBJ1-2; 8 nucleotides agree with TRBD1. The V and J ends lost 8 bases and 3 bases, in that order; junction bases with no gene match: 5. The V gene's germline CDR1 is MDHEN and CDR2 SYDVKM. This CDR3 spans 13 amino acids. CDR3 sequence: CASRGQGYYGYTF. The DNA for the CDR3 is TGTGCCAGCCGAGGACAGGGATACTATGGCTACACCTTC.

The chain uses TRBV6-6 and TRBJ2-2; 8 nucleotides line up with TRBD1. V was clipped by 5 bases and J by 0 bases; unmatched bases: 5. Germline CDR1 reads MNHNY; CDR2 reads SVGAGI (reference sequence). The CDR3 is 16 residues long. The CDR3 sequence: CASSRGTGANTGELFF. DNA for the CDR3: TGTGCCAGCAGTCGCGGGACAGGCGCGAACACCGGGGAGCTGTTTTTT.

V gene TRBV10-3 combines with J gene TRBJ2-7; D might be TRBD1 (5 bases). CDR3 length: 11 amino acids. Germline V CDR1 and CDR2: ENHRY, SYGVKD. Trimming stripped 10 bases from V and 3 bases from J, with 10 bases between. Here the CDR3 reads CASATVYEQYF. The DNA of the CDR3 is TGTGCCAGCGCGACAGTCTACGAGCAGTACTTC.

CDR3 loop: CASSPGAGPYEQYF. CDR3 bases: TGTGCCAGCAGCCCCGGAGCGGGACCCTACGAGCAGTACTTC. This chain joins TRBV9 and TRBJ2-7; 7 bases fit TRBD2. CDR1 is SGDLS and CDR2 is YYNGEE in the germline V gene. The CDR3 sequence is 14 residues long. V dropped 4 bases and J dropped 2; count of bases not matched to a gene: 6.

The V call is TRBV7-7, the J call TRBJ2-7; TRBD2 matches at 7 bases. This CDR3 is 15 amino acids long. J was trimmed by 4 bases and V by 6 bases; bases with no gene match: 12. Germline V CDR1 and CDR2: SSHAT, FNYEAQ (reference sequence). This CDR3 is CASSLGGSSSYEQYF. The CDR3 nucleotides are TGTGCCAGCAGTCTCGGGGGGAGTAGCAGTTACGAGCAGTACTTC.

V usage is TRBV24-1 and J usage is TRBJ2-7, with D possibly being TRBD1 (6 bases). Germline V lookup: CDR1 KGHDR, CDR2 SFDVKD. The ends were cut back, 3 bases at V and 1 base at J, with 9 bases in the middle. The CDR3 totals 14 residues. The CDR3 sequence is CATSDQGRSYEQYF. The DNA of the CDR3 is TGTGCCACCAGTGATCAGGGGAGATCCTACGAGCAGTACTTC.

This rearrangement joins TRBV19 to TRBJ2-1, with D perhaps matching TRBD2 (6 bases). This CDR3 has 16 amino acids. V was shortened by 7 bases and J by 3 bases, with 19 bases between the two germline ends. Germline V CDR1 and CDR2: LNHDA, SQIVND (reference sequence). The CDR3 region is CASKANGGGVYNEQFF. CDR3 DNA sequence: TGTGCCAGTAAAGCGAACGGTGGAGGGGTCTACAATGAGCAGTTCTTC.

This chain connects TRBV11-3 to TRBJ1-1, with 9 bases that match TRBD1. Germline loops: CDR1 SGHNT, CDR2 YENEEA. The V and J ends lost 5 bases and 4 bases, in that order; junction bases with no gene match: 8. There are 15 residues in the CDR3. CDR3 in amino acids: CASSRTGTGSTEAFF. The CDR3 DNA reads TGTGCCAGCAGCCGGACCGGGACAGGGAGCACTGAAGCTTTCTTT.

The rearrangement uses TRBV19 and TRBJ2-3, with 7 bases lining up with TRBD2. This CDR3 spans 16 amino acids. V shed 0 bases and J 0 bases; nucleotides not matched to a gene: 3. From germline, CDR1 is LNHDA and CDR2 SQIVND (reference sequence). The CDR3 sequence: CASSIEGTISTDTQYF. The CDR3 DNA is TGTGCCAGTAGTATAGAGGGGACTATCAGCACAGATACGCAGTATTTT.

This chain uses TRBV3-1 (or the pseudogene TRBV3-2) with TRBJ1-5; 7 bases are a match to TRBD1. The CDR3 extends over 13 amino acids. Per the germline V gene, CDR1 is LGHDT and CDR2 is YNNKEL (reference sequence). The junction had 4 bases not matched to a gene; V was cut back by 4 bases and J by 7 bases. The CDR3 is CASSRDRVQPQHF. CDR3 bases: TGTGCCAGCAGCCGCGACAGGGTACAGCCCCAGCATTTT.

V and J are TRBV3-1 (or the pseudogene TRBV3-2) and TRBJ2-5, with 9 nucleotides matching TRBD2. The CDR3 extends over 17 amino acids. Germline V gives CDR1 LGHDT, CDR2 YNNKEL (reference sequence). The trim removed 5 bases at V and 2 bases at J, leaving 12 bases unmatched. The CDR3 DNA sequence: TGTGCCAGCAGCGCTCGTGTAGCGGGGGCCATTCAAGAGACCCAGTACTTC. This translates into CASSARVAGAIQETQYF.

The J gene is TRBJ1-2, the V gene TRBV3-1 (or the pseudogene TRBV3-2); D is undetermined. The germline V gene encodes CDR1 LGHDT and CDR2 YNNKEL (reference sequence). CDR3 size: 14 residues. With 4 bases removed from V and 2 bases from J, the gap between germline ends came to 11 bases. The DNA for the CDR3 is TGTGCCAGCAGCCTATTTGGAGTCAACTATGGCTACACCTTC. Its protein product is CASSLFGVNYGYTF.

The chain links TRBV5-8 to TRBJ2-5; D is unresolved. Deletions cut 6 bases from V and 5 bases from J, with 14 bases between. This CDR3 region has 13 residues. From germline, CDR1 is SGHTS and CDR2 YDEGEE. CDR3 in amino acids: CASNGRPRETQYF. The CDR3 DNA follows: TGTGCCAGCAACGGCAGGCCCCGGGAGACCCAGTACTTC.

This clone was seen just once. The CDR3 DNA reads TGCGCCAGCAGCTTGGGCCGGGGCCGCGGGGCAGATACGCAGTATTTT. Protein: CASSLGRGRGADTQYF. V usage is TRBV5-1 and J usage is TRBJ2-3, with D perhaps TRBD2 (6 bases). V lost 0 bases and J 4 bases, leaving 15 bases between the germline ends. This CDR3 is 16 amino acids long. The germline gives CDR1 SGHRS, CDR2 YFSETQ.

The chain joins TRBV9 to TRBJ1-2; D gene uncertain. The CDR3 totals 14 residues. V gave up 0 bases and J gave up 4 bases, with 10 bases separating them. Germline V gives CDR1 SGDLS, CDR2 YYNGEE. The CDR3 nucleotides read TGTGCCAGCAGCGTAGATTCCAGAAGCTATGGCTACACCTTC. This encodes CASSVDSRSYGYTF. Full variable domain (remainder filled in from reference TRBV9 and TRBJ1-2): DSGVTQTPKHLITATGQRVTLRCSPRSGDLSVYWYQQSLDQGLQFLIQYYNGEERAKGNILERFSAQQFPDLHSELNLSSLELGDSALYFCASSVDSRSYGYTFGSGTRLTVV.

The chain carries TRBV5-1 and TRBJ1-2, with unresolved D. This CDR3 spans 12 amino acids. The V end was cut by 5 bases, the J end by 4 bases, with 9 bases between. Germline values: CDR1 SGHRS, CDR2 YFSETQ. CDR3 loop: CASRGAIYGYTF. For the CDR3, the DNA is TGCGCCAGCAGGGGAGCGATCTATGGCTACACCTTC.

The genes are TRBV15 and TRBJ1-1; maybe TRBD1 (6 bases). Germline CDR1 reads LNHNV; CDR2 reads YYDKDF (reference sequence). V was pared by 0 bases and J by 5 bases, with 13 bases between. This CDR3 is 15 amino acids long. CDR3: CATSRDRRGGTEAFF. CDR3 bases: TGTGCCACCAGCAGAGATCGGAGGGGGGGAACTGAAGCTTTCTTT.

The genes are TRBV5-1 and TRBJ2-7; D remains unclear. Looked up from germline, CDR1 is SGHRS and CDR2 is YFSETQ. CDR3 length: 13 amino acids. V gave up 5 bases and J gave up 0 bases, with 9 bases separating them. The CDR3 nucleotides read TGCGCCAGCAGACTGACTGGCTCCTACGAGCAGTACTTC. This encodes CASRLTGSYEQYF. Variable domain in full (rest from reference TRBV5-1 and TRBJ2-7): KAGVTQTPRYLIKTRGQQVTLSCSPISGHRSVSWYQQTPGQGLQFLFEYFSETQRNKGNFPGRFSGRQFSNSRSEMNVSTLELGDSALYLCASRLTGSYEQYFGPGTRLTVT.

The CDR3 nucleotides read TGTGCCAGCAGCTTGGGGGACTTTCCGAACACTGAAGCTTTCTTT. Its translation is CASSLGDFPNTEAFF. The J gene is TRBJ1-1, the V gene TRBV5-6, with a tentative D call TRBD1 (5 bases). The V end lost 0 bases, the J end lost 1 base, and 10 bases lay between the germline ends. This CDR3 comprises 15 residues. CDR1 SGHDT and CDR2 YYEEEE come from the germline V gene.

The chain joins TRBV28 to TRBJ2-3; TRBD2 aligns across 11 bases. Trimming removed 6 bases from V and 3 bases from J; junction bases left unmatched: 5. Per germline, CDR1 MDHEN and CDR2 SYDVKM. The length of the CDR3 is 15 residues. The CDR3 region is CASSPPSGRTDTQYF. The CDR3 nucleotides read TGTGCCAGCAGCCCCCCTAGCGGGAGGACAGATACGCAGTATTTT.

CDR3 region: CASSRPGGTAFHEQYF. CDR3 nucleotides: TGTGCCAGCAGCCGCCCGGGGGGTACAGCCTTCCACGAGCAGTACTTC. The chain recombines TRBV5-6 with TRBJ2-7; TRBD2 aligns across 7 bases. Losses at the gene ends were 4 bases for V and 5 bases for J; bases not matched to a gene: 15. Germline V CDR1 and CDR2: SGHDT, YYEEEE. There are 16 residues in the CDR3.